The sequence of this T cell receptor (beta chain) was determined in a study of CD8 T cells in ankylosing spondylitis (dated by TCRdb to the late 2010s). Notes on the research overall: T cell receptor beta repertoires were profiled in healthy donors and ankylosing spondylitis patients so that disease-linked TCR variants could be found. The full study cohort was made up of approximately 24 ankylosing spondylitis patients and roughly 98 healthy donors. Peripheral blood was sampled, and synovial fluid was also collected from ankylosing spondylitis patients. What the research found in general, with its limitations: A TCR beta motif of roughly 8 highly homologous amino acid variants appeared characteristic of blood from ankylosing spondylitis patients. In peripheral blood, the disease-linked clones were found at relatively low frequencies and had a CD8+ phenotype. According to the report, matched synovial fluid samples from ankylosing spondylitis patients were significantly enriched for the disease-linked clones. Some motif variants were previously reported in synovial fluid and blood of reactive arthritis patients, suggesting common disease-initiation mechanisms.

The CDR3 numbers 13 residues from cysteine through phenylalanine. Only CDR3 DNA is held: 39 bases, read in frame from base 1. Per the germline V gene, SGHAT is the CDR1 and FQNNGV is the CDR2. V sheds 1 base and J sheds 9 bases, leaving 10 bases between their ends. Turning to this clonotype: Its antigen is still unknown. No base quality values were provided; no much bigger clone lies one nucleotide off.

The listed sequencing device is Illumina HiSeq 2500. Quantitative 5'-RACE with molecular barcodes was used to prepare TCR beta libraries. The paper's data handling went like this. To identify disease-linked TCR variants, a new computational method was used, one built on a probabilistic model of VDJ rearrangement. TCRdb itself trimmed the public reads at Q25 with fastp, ran MiXCR and retained productive beta chains. When rows share a CDR3 protein, they turn into one entry using the most common DNA and genes. TCRdb's processing, not the study's, gives the V and J calls here. This sample holds around 140,000 distinct CDR3 sequences; 17% were observed only once. Clones ranked in the top ten supply approximately 33% of the sample.

The chain is assembled from TRBV11-2 and TRBJ2-1; too little of a D gene remains to name it. The receptor comes from a male donor with ankylosing spondylitis. Sequencing input: blood, either unsorted or a sorted T cell fraction (not recorded which). The CDR3 reads CASSLVISGEQFF. The DNA is as follows: TGTGCCAGCAGCTTAGTTATTTCGGGTGAGCAGTTCTTC.